This paragraph reports one T cell receptor beta chain. In the original workflow: Amplification from reference gene primers served as the basis for estimated nucleated cell counts. TCRdb's table, derived via immunoSEQ multiplex PCR, lists solely in-frame clones and lacks some. The DNA gave D and trimming, while V, J and clone size come from that table. The sample gives over 250,000 clones, over 75% of which show up once; 1.1% is in the top ten. Looked up from germline, CDR1 is GTSNPN and CDR2 is SVGIG (reference sequence). CDR3 length equals 14 residues. J gave up 8 bases and V 1 base, and 5 bases lay outside the gene matches. This entry comes from a study of blood T cell repertoires in COVID-19.

The sequence came from a woman aged 25 to 39 who had recovered from COVID-19. This chain links TRBV30 with TRBJ1-4, with 9 bases aligning to TRBD1. Sequenced sample: PBMCs or T cells enriched from blood (not recorded which). CDR3 DNA: TGTGCCTGGAGTGGGGGGACAGGGTGGGAAAAACTGTTTTTT. This sequence encodes CAWSGGTGWEKLFF.